The 21 T cell receptor beta chains below all came from one sample that was sequenced in a study of cytomegalovirus exposure and HLA in healthy donors. Data came from immunoSEQ multiplex PCR; TCRdb stores just in-frame clones and leaves some out. The data hold tens of thousands of clones, with 90% to 95% observed a single time. Source material: PBMCs. These TCRs come from a man between 18 and 35 years old in good health and CMV-seronegative.

This clone was seen more than once but under ten times. This chain connects TRBV27 to TRBJ2-7; D gene uncertain. The CDR3 consists of 13 residues. CDR1 is MNHEY and CDR2 is SMNVEV in the germline V gene (reference sequence). Trimming stripped 2 bases from V and 1 base from J, with 6 bases between. This chain's CDR3 is CASSLVPSYEQYF. CDR3 nucleotides: TGTGCCAGCAGTTTAGTCCCATCCTACGAGCAGTACTTC.

The rearrangement uses TRBV2 and TRBJ1-2, with D unclear. V was trimmed by 4 bases and J by 0 bases, leaving 12 bases between them. Looked up from germline, CDR1 is SNHLY and CDR2 is FYNNEI. This CDR3 is built from 15 residues. CDR3 DNA sequence: TGTGCCAGCAGTGGAGGTGGAACCGCTAACTATGGCTACACCTTC. Its protein is CASSGGGTANYGYTF.

This clone was seen once. The V gene is TRBV18, the J gene TRBJ2-5, with D unclear. This CDR3 region has 12 residues. Germline V gene data show CDR1 as KGHSH and CDR2 as LQKENI. Deletions cut 5 bases from V and 1 base from J, with 5 bases between. The CDR3 reads CASSELQETQYF. The CDR3 DNA reads TGTGCCAGCTCAGAACTCCAAGAGACCCAGTACTTC. Drawing the rest from reference TRBV18 and TRBJ2-5, the complete variable domain is NAGVMQNPRHLVRRRGQEARLRCSPMKGHSHVYWYRQLPEEGLKFMVYLQKENIIDESGMPKERFSAEFPKEGPSILRIQQVVRGDSAAYFCASSELQETQYFGPGTRLLVL.

This sequence joins TRBV28 and TRBJ1-5; 10 bases are a match to TRBD1. The V segment lost 4 bases and the J segment 0 bases; nucleotides outside the gene matches: 0. CDR3 size: 15 residues. CDR1 is MDHEN and CDR2 is SYDVKM in the germline V gene. CDR3 region: CASSWDRGSNQPQHF. In DNA form, the CDR3 reads TGTGCCAGCAGTTGGGACAGGGGTAGCAATCAGCCCCAGCATTTT.

The chain uses TRBV4-3 and TRBJ1-5, with a possible D match to TRBD1 (5 bases). CDR1 and CDR2 (germline): LGHNA, YSLEER. Trimming removed 0 bases at V and 4 bases at J, with 10 bases between. The CDR3 extends over 15 amino acids. This CDR3 is CASSQDVTANQPQHF. CDR3 coding DNA: TGCGCCAGCAGCCAAGATGTGACAGCAAATCAGCCCCAGCATTTT.

The rearrangement links TRBV6-6 to TRBJ2-1, with 10 bases aligning to TRBD2. Germline CDR1 is MNHNY and CDR2 is SVGAGI (reference sequence). CDR3 size: 16 residues. Losses at the gene ends were 4 bases for V and 5 bases for J; bases not matched to a gene: 8. The CDR3 nucleotides are TGTGCCAGCAGTTTCCACTGGACTAGCGGAAACAATGAGCAGTTCTTC. It translates to CASSFHWTSGNNEQFF.

The chain joins TRBV7-2 to TRBJ1-2; D call uncertain. V was cut by 3 bases and J by 6 bases, with 8 bases left in between. This CDR3 is 12 amino acids long. Germline V gives CDR1 SGHTA, CDR2 FQGNSA. The CDR3 nucleotides read TGTGCCAGCAGCTTCCTACAGCATGGCTACACCTTC. Protein sequence: CASSFLQHGYTF.

CDR3 sequence: CASSQTVTNTEAFF. CDR3 bases: TGTGCCAGCAGTCAGACAGTTACGAACACTGAAGCTTTCTTT. J is TRBJ1-1 and V is TRBV6-1; D possibly corresponds to TRBD1 (5 bases). This CDR3 region has 14 residues. V gave up 5 bases and J gave up 1 base, with 11 bases separating them. The germline V gene encodes CDR1 MNHNS and CDR2 SASEGT.

The rearrangement uses TRBV27 and TRBJ2-1; D may be TRBD2 (5 bases). V lost 2 bases and J 0 bases, leaving 8 bases between the germline ends. The CDR3 runs 15 residues. Germline V gene data show CDR1 as MNHEY and CDR2 as SMNVEV (reference sequence). The DNA for the CDR3 is TGTGCCAGCAGTTTAATTGGGAGCTCCTACAATGAGCAGTTCTTC. Encoded protein: CASSLIGSSYNEQFF.

For the CDR3, the DNA is TGTGCCAGCAACCCCCAAAGCTTACAGAGTGGCTACACCTTC. This sequence encodes CASNPQSLQSGYTF. This chain links TRBV7-2 with TRBJ1-2, with D hard to call. Trimming took 7 bases from V and 7 from J, leaving 19 bases between them. The germline CDR1 and CDR2 sequences are SGHTA and FQGNSA. The CDR3 has 14 amino acids.

This clone was recorded only once. The chain couples TRBV28 to TRBJ2-2; 8 nucleotides agree with TRBD1. Germline trimming cut 4 bases from V and 4 bases from J; bases unmatched to any gene: 5. This CDR3 has 15 residues. Germline V gene sequence: CDR1 MDHEN, CDR2 SYDVKM. This chain's CDR3 is CASSSRGLSTGELFF. CDR3 nucleotides: TGTGCCAGCAGTTCCAGGGGGCTTAGCACCGGGGAGCTGTTTTTT.

This clone was seen more than once but under ten times. The chain is built from TRBV29-1 and TRBJ2-7; 11 positions agree with TRBD2. The CDR3 consists of 13 residues. Per the germline V gene, CDR1 is SQVTM and CDR2 is ANQGSEA. V was clipped by 6 bases and J by 7 bases; unmatched bases: 8. Here the CDR3 DNA reads TGCAGCGTGTCTAGCGGGAGGTTGTATGAGCAGTACTTC. It codes for CSVSSGRLYEQYF.

The chain carries TRBV27 and TRBJ1-1, with unresolved D. Between the trimmed V and J ends, which lost 5 bases and 8 bases, there was a span of 24 bases. This CDR3 has 16 amino acids. Germline-derived CDR1 and CDR2 are MNHEY and SMNVEV (reference sequence). The CDR3 loop is CASSQFGDSSFREAFF. The CDR3, as DNA: TGTGCCAGCAGTCAGTTCGGTGACTCCTCTTTCCGAGAAGCTTTCTTT.

The chain carries TRBV19 and TRBJ1-4; 7 bases agree with TRBD1. The J segment lost 7 bases and the V segment lost 10 bases, leaving 6 bases of the junction unmatched. Germline V gene data show CDR1 as LNHDA and CDR2 as SQIVND (reference sequence). The CDR3 spans 12 residues. The DNA for the CDR3 is TGTGCCACATCGACAGGGCGTGAAAAACTGTTTTTT. Protein sequence: CATSTGREKLFF.

The chain couples TRBV9 to TRBJ2-1; D is uncertain. Germline V CDR1 and CDR2: SGDLS, YYNGEE. CDR3 length: 13 amino acids. Trimming left V 5 bases short and J 4 bases short, with 10 bases between. DNA for the CDR3: TGTGCCAGCAGTGAAGATAGTTACAATGAGCAGTTCTTC. Its translation: CASSEDSYNEQFF.

The chain couples TRBV7-2 to TRBJ2-4; 8 bases map to TRBD2. CDR3 length: 17 amino acids. The J segment lost 3 bases and the V segment lost 5 bases, leaving 12 bases of the junction unmatched. Germline CDR1 and CDR2: SGHTA and FQGNSA. The CDR3 DNA is TGTGCCAGCAGCAAACCCGGGGGGGGTACGGGCAAAAACATTCAGTACTTC. It is translated as CASSKPGGGTGKNIQYF.

The chain couples TRBV5-1 to TRBJ2-5; no clear D. Germline V CDR1 and CDR2: SGHRS, YFSETQ. This CDR3 region has 14 residues. V lost 2 bases, J lost 5 bases, and 13 bases lay in between. CDR3 sequence reads: CASSFGSEQETQYF. DNA for the CDR3: TGCGCCAGCAGCTTTGGGTCAGAACAGGAGACCCAGTACTTC.

The V gene is TRBV2, the J gene TRBJ1-1, with D hard to call. CDR1 is SNHLY, CDR2 FYNNEI, per germline. V was shortened by 5 bases and J by 7 bases, with 14 bases between the two germline ends. This CDR3 spans 13 amino acids. CDR3 sequence (DNA): TGTGCCAGCAGTCAAAGACTGAGAAATGAAGCTTTCTTT. This gives the protein CASSQRLRNEAFF.

In its sample, this clone was seen a few times. The chain has TRBV6-6 and TRBJ2-5; D not certain. Germline values: CDR1 MNHNY, CDR2 SVGAGI (reference sequence). This CDR3 region has 11 residues. Trimming removed 6 bases at V and 5 bases at J, with 7 bases between. This CDR3 reads CASRKTETQYF. For the CDR3, the DNA is TGTGCCAGCAGAAAGACTGAGACCCAGTACTTC.

The chain has TRBV15 and TRBJ1-4; 7 nucleotides match TRBD1. The J segment lost 0 bases and the V segment lost 1 base, leaving 2 bases of the junction unmatched. Per germline, CDR1 LNHNV and CDR2 YYDKDF (reference sequence). This CDR3 region has 16 residues. This chain's CDR3 is CATSRARGPTNEKLFF. CDR3 DNA sequence: TGTGCCACCAGCAGAGCAAGGGGGCCAACTAATGAAAAACTGTTTTTT. The variable domain in full, with the rest retrieved from reference TRBV15 and TRBJ1-4, is DAMVIQNPRYQVTQFGKPVTLSCSQTLNHNVMYWYQQKSSQAPKLLFHYYDKDFNNEADTPDNFQSRRPNTSFCFLDIRSPGLGDTAMYLCATSRARGPTNEKLFFGSGTQLSVL.

The rearrangement links TRBV11-1 to TRBJ1-1; D remains ambiguous. CDR1 is SGHAT, CDR2 FQDESV, per germline (reference sequence). The CDR3 runs to 13 residues. Trimming removed 6 bases from V and 0 bases from J, with 8 bases in between. The CDR3 is CASRQTVNTEAFF. CDR3 DNA sequence: TGTGCCAGCAGACAGACGGTGAACACTGAAGCTTTCTTT.